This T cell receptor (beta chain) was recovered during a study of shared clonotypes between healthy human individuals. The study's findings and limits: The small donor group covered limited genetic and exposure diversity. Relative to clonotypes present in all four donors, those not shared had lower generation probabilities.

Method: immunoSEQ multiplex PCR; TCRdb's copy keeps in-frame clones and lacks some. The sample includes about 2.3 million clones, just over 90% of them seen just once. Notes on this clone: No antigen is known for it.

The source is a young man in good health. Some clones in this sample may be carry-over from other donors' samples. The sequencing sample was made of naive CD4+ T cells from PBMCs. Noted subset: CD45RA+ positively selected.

In DNA, the CDR3 is TGTGCCAGCATTTATCGGGAGTTGAATGAGCAGTTCTTC. It encodes CASIYRELNEQFF. The gene calls are TRBV2 and TRBJ2-1, with D tentatively TRBD2 (6 bases). V gave up 7 bases and J gave up 7 bases, with 14 bases separating them. The CDR3 contains 13 residues. Germline CDR1 and CDR2: SNHLY and FYNNEI.